Following are 32 T cell receptor beta chains from one sample sequenced in a study of Ad26.COV2.S vaccination and SARS-CoV-2 variants. Treatment denoted: around 19 received Ad26.COV2.S at low or high dose, single or two shots; about 5 received placebo; per-sample allocation not given. Collection of samples fell on day 63 after the first vaccine or placebo injection. Repertoires were generated with immunoSEQ multiplex PCR, while TCRdb's copy carries only in-frame clones and drops some. The sample contains 300,000 to 400,000 clones, around 83% of which appear only once. The sequences come from peripheral blood, collected in a trial of Ad26.COV2.S vaccine versus placebo. The receptors come from a person between 18 and 60 years old who received the Ad26.COV2.S COVID-19 vaccine or a placebo.

In this sample, this clone turned up once. The rearrangement uses TRBV9 and TRBJ1-2; a possible D gene is TRBD1 (5 bases). This CDR3 comprises 16 residues. Germline CDR1 is SGDLS and CDR2 is YYNGEE. Between the trimmed V and J ends, which lost 0 bases and 1 base, there was a span of 13 bases. The CDR3 DNA reads as TGTGCCAGCAGCGTAGATGTGGGGCGGGGTAACTATGGCTACACCTTC. Amino acids: CASSVDVGRGNYGYTF.

This chain joins TRBV6-5 and TRBJ1-4; TRBD1 might be the D (6 bases). Germline V CDR1 and CDR2: MNHEY, SVGAGI. Trimming left V 8 bases short and J 8 bases short, with 21 bases between. The CDR3 contains 15 residues. The CDR3 reads CASRREQGRREKLFF. CDR3 nucleotide sequence: TGTGCCAGCCGCAGGGAACAGGGAAGGAGAGAAAAACTGTTTTTT.

The chain has TRBV15 and TRBJ2-4; 11 bases line up with TRBD1. V lost 3 bases to trimming and J lost 9 bases; unmatched junction nucleotides: 1. CDR1 is LNHNV, CDR2 YYDKDF, per germline (reference sequence). This CDR3 is built from 13 residues. DNA of the CDR3: TGTGCCACCAGCAGGGGACAGGGGGGCATTCAGTACTTC. Translation: CATSRGQGGIQYF.

The chain uses TRBV6-5 and TRBJ2-1, with 10 bases that match TRBD1. Germline assignment: CDR1 MNHEY and CDR2 SVGAGI. V lost 6 bases, J lost 5 bases, and 4 bases stayed unmatched. CDR3 length equals 14 residues. This chain's CDR3 is CASRRQGAHNEQFF. The CDR3 DNA reads as TGTGCCAGCAGGAGACAGGGGGCTCACAATGAGCAGTTCTTC.

The chain recombines TRBV5-1 with TRBJ2-5; TRBD2 might be the D (6 bases). V gave up 1 base and J gave up 5 bases, with 24 bases separating them. This CDR3 contains 18 residues. Per the germline V gene, CDR1 is SGHRS and CDR2 is YFSETQ. Written as DNA, the CDR3 is TGCGCCAGCAGCTTGAGTGGATTAATAGCGCCTGGAGGGGAGACCCAGTACTTC. Its translation: CASSLSGLIAPGGETQYF.

J is TRBJ2-5 and V is TRBV7-2; D uncertain. V shed 6 bases and J shed 5 bases, with 13 bases lying between them. The CDR3 consists of 13 residues. Germline lookup yields CDR1 SGHTA and CDR2 FQGNSA. The CDR3 DNA is TGTGCCAGCAGGTCTATACTACTGGAGACCCAGTACTTC. Residues: CASRSILLETQYF.

This clone was seen many times. At the DNA level, this CDR3 is encoded by other sequences in the same sample as well. The chain links TRBV7-9 to TRBJ1-3, with TRBD1 matching 8 bases. V shed 5 bases, J shed 0 bases, and the junction held 3 bases outside the gene matches. Germline V gene data show CDR1 as SEHNR and CDR2 as FQNEAQ (reference sequence). The CDR3 covers 15 residues. The DNA for the CDR3 is TGTGCCAGCAGCCTTGACAGGGGCTCTGGAAACACCATATATTTT. Translating it yields CASSLDRGSGNTIYF.

This clone was observed a handful of times. The chain combines TRBV5-1 with TRBJ1-5, with no clear D. The CDR3 loop spans 14 amino acids. V shed 0 bases and J shed 4 bases, with 8 bases lying between them. CDR1 and CDR2 from the germline V gene are SGHRS and YFSETQ. CDR3 residues: CASSLGPGNQPQHF. The CDR3 DNA is TGCGCCAGCAGCTTGGGTCCGGGGAATCAGCCCCAGCATTTT.

The gene calls are TRBV4-2 and TRBJ2-1; 10 positions match TRBD1. V shed 4 bases, J shed 5 bases, and the junction held 5 bases outside the gene matches. Germline V lookup: CDR1 LGHNA, CDR2 YNFKEQ. The CDR3 runs to 15 residues. The CDR3 here is CASSRTGGWDNEQFF. Written as DNA, the CDR3 is TGTGCCAGCAGCCGGACAGGGGGATGGGACAATGAGCAGTTCTTC.

This clone was counted once. The rearrangement joins TRBV6-5 to TRBJ1-4; tentatively, D is TRBD1 (5 bases). This CDR3 has 13 residues. Germline V gene data show CDR1 as MNHEY and CDR2 as SVGAGI. Trimming left V 7 bases short and J 7 bases short, with 13 bases between. The CDR3 reads CASNSVGGEKLFF. Here the CDR3 DNA reads TGTGCCAGCAACTCGGTTGGGGGTGAAAAACTGTTTTTT.

The table lists this clone with a few counts. The chain uses TRBV7-2 and TRBJ1-3; 9 bases fit TRBD1. The CDR3 spans 16 residues. V shed 0 bases, J shed 3 bases, and the junction held 3 bases outside the gene matches. Per germline, CDR1 SGHTA and CDR2 FQGNSA. CDR3 sequence: CASSLADRGDGNTIYF. For the CDR3, the DNA is TGTGCCAGCAGCTTAGCAGACAGGGGGGATGGAAACACCATATATTTT.

In its sample, this clone was seen once. The chain couples TRBV19 to TRBJ2-5; no firm D call. CDR1 and CDR2 (germline): LNHDA, SQIVND (reference sequence). Trimming stripped 7 bases from V and 1 base from J, with 19 bases between. The CDR3 is 16 residues long. CDR3 DNA: TGTGCCAGTACCATGAGAGCTGCGCAGGCCCAAGAGACCCAGTACTTC. It is translated as CASTMRAAQAQETQYF.

This chain uses TRBV6-5 with TRBJ2-7; 9 bases match TRBD1. Trimming cost V 6 bases and J 3 bases; bases outside gene matches: 3. The CDR3 is 13 residues long. Germline V CDR1 and CDR2: MNHEY, SVGAGI. Here the CDR3 reads CASSRDRDYEQYF. Here the CDR3 DNA reads TGTGCCAGCAGCCGGGACAGGGACTACGAGCAGTACTTC.

The gene calls are TRBV9 and TRBJ2-5; tentative D call: TRBD1 (8 bases). V was clipped by 4 bases and J by 5 bases, with 15 bases between them. Per germline, CDR1 SGDLS and CDR2 YYNGEE. This CDR3 is 14 amino acids long. The chain's CDR3 is CASSTGGEEETQYF. The CDR3 DNA reads as TGTGCCAGCAGCACAGGGGGGGAAGAGGAGACCCAGTACTTC.

This chain joins TRBV6-5 and TRBJ1-1, with D unresolved. CDR3 length: 14 amino acids. Germline CDR1 reads MNHEY; CDR2 reads SVGAGI. V shed 7 bases and J shed 6 bases, with 18 bases lying between them. The CDR3 DNA reads as TGTGCCAGCATTCCGGGCGGGTCCGGTTCTGAAGCTTTCTTT. It codes for CASIPGGSGSEAFF.

This clone was picked up one time. The chain recombines TRBV7-9 with TRBJ2-1; D might be TRBD2 (6 bases). Germline V lookup: CDR1 SEHNR, CDR2 FQNEAQ (reference sequence). CDR3 length equals 15 residues. Trimming shortened V by 5 bases and J by 4 bases, and 15 bases separated the two germline ends. This CDR3 reads CASSPSGVVYNEQFF. The DNA of the CDR3 is TGTGCCAGCAGCCCTTCGGGGGTGGTGTACAATGAGCAGTTCTTC.

The rearrangement uses TRBV5-1 and TRBJ2-2, with D perhaps matching TRBD2 (5 bases). Germline assignment: CDR1 SGHRS and CDR2 YFSETQ. V lost 0 bases, J lost 2 bases, and 14 bases lay in between. The CDR3 has 17 residues. Here the CDR3 DNA reads TGCGCCAGCAGCTTGGCCTTTGGTAGCGCTAACACCGGGGAGCTGTTTTTT. It translates to CASSLAFGSANTGELFF.

This clone came up many times. The chain carries TRBV11-2 and TRBJ1-1; 12 bases align to TRBD1. The V gene's germline CDR1 is SGHAT and CDR2 FQNNGV. This CDR3 has 16 residues. Trimming removed 3 bases from V and 6 bases from J; junction bases left unmatched: 8. This chain's CDR3 is CASSFRSGTGGPEAFF. The DNA for the CDR3 is TGTGCCAGCAGCTTCCGATCCGGGACAGGGGGCCCTGAAGCTTTCTTT.

The gene calls are TRBV7-9 and TRBJ2-5; D not resolved. Looked up from germline, CDR1 is SEHNR and CDR2 is FQNEAQ (reference sequence). Trimming took 2 bases from V and 3 from J, leaving 7 bases between them. The CDR3 has 13 amino acids. The CDR3 DNA follows: TGTGCCAGCAGCTTACTTGGGGAAGAGACCCAGTACTTC. Its translation is CASSLLGEETQYF.

The rearrangement uses TRBV9 and TRBJ1-1, with 8 bases matching TRBD1. Per germline, CDR1 SGDLS and CDR2 YYNGEE. The ends lost 5 bases at V and 4 bases at J; junction bases unmatched: 7. The CDR3 runs 14 residues. The CDR3, as DNA: TGTGCCAGCAGGAGGGATACAGGGGGCACTGAAGCTTTCTTT. Amino acids: CASRRDTGGTEAFF.

The chain employs TRBV2 and TRBJ2-5, with D unresolved. V shed 4 bases and J shed 5 bases, with 5 bases lying between them. Germline loops: CDR1 SNHLY, CDR2 FYNNEI. This CDR3 is built from 11 residues. CDR3 nucleotides: TGTGCCAGCAGTGGTGGGGAGACCCAGTACTTC. Translation: CASSGGETQYF.

This clone occurred once. The genes are TRBV7-9 and TRBJ2-6, with D perhaps being TRBD1 or TRBD2 (6 bases each). The CDR3 has 18 amino acids. Germline V gene sequence: CDR1 SEHNR, CDR2 FQNEAQ (reference sequence). V was trimmed by 5 bases and J by 1 base, leaving 18 bases between them. The CDR3, as DNA: TGTGCCAGCAGCCCTAGGTCAAGGGGGGTATCTGGGGCCAACGTCCTGACTTTC. Its translation: CASSPRSRGVSGANVLTF.

V and J are TRBV7-7 and TRBJ2-2; 7 positions agree with TRBD1. Germline V gene sequence: CDR1 SSHAT, CDR2 FNYEAQ (reference sequence). The CDR3 covers 16 residues. With V trimmed by 5 bases and J by 1 base, 7 bases remained unmatched. CDR3 amino acids: CASSPLRTGNTGELFF. The CDR3 nucleotides are TGTGCCAGCAGCCCCCTCCGGACAGGGAACACCGGGGAGCTGTTTTTT.

V and J are TRBV7-9 and TRBJ1-1, with 9 bases matching TRBD1. CDR3 size: 19 residues. Germline loops: CDR1 SEHNR, CDR2 FQNEAQ (reference sequence). J was trimmed by 0 bases and V by 4 bases; bases with no gene match: 15. CDR3 amino acids: CASSYGQGSIGGMNTEAFF. The CDR3 nucleotides read TGTGCCAGCAGCTACGGACAGGGGTCGATTGGAGGTATGAACACTGAAGCTTTCTTT.

The J gene is TRBJ1-1, the V gene TRBV5-1; perhaps TRBD1 as D (5 bases). The CDR3 consists of 20 residues. Germline loops: CDR1 SGHRS, CDR2 YFSETQ. Trimming took off 3 bases at V and 1 base at J, with 28 bases between the two ends. The CDR3 protein is CASSSRLVSGGGAWNTEAFF. Written as DNA, the CDR3 is TGCGCCAGCAGCTCACGCTTAGTGTCGGGGGGTGGGGCATGGAACACTGAAGCTTTCTTT.

This sequence joins TRBV7-9 and TRBJ1-5, with a tentative D call TRBD1 (6 bases). CDR1 and CDR2 from the germline V gene are SEHNR and FQNEAQ (reference sequence). This CDR3 has 15 residues. V was clipped by 5 bases and J by 9 bases, with 20 bases between them. CDR3 nucleotides: TGTGCCAGCAGCAAGGCTGAAACAAGGGGGTCGCCCCAGCATTTT. Translation: CASSKAETRGSPQHF.

Note on this clone: Its ends do not fully match the called genes, so a read error is possible. This chain links TRBV5-8 with TRBJ2-7; TRBD2 matches 9 bases. This CDR3 is built from 14 residues. Germline V gene sequence: CDR1 SGHTS, CDR2 YDEGEE. CDR3 DNA sequence: TGTGCCAGCAGCTTGGGGCCGGGACTAGCATGGGGATTCTTC. It specifies CASSLGPGLAWGFF.

The table lists this clone with a count of one. The V call is TRBV4-1, the J call TRBJ2-5; 10 positions match TRBD1. This CDR3 spans 16 amino acids. Trimming at V came to 0 bases and at J to 6 bases, leaving 7 bases not matched to a gene. From germline, CDR1 is MGHRA and CDR2 YSYEKL. The CDR3 nucleotides are TGCGCCAGCAGCCAAGACCGGGACAGGGGAGTGAAGACCCAGTACTTC. This encodes CASSQDRDRGVKTQYF.

The gene calls are TRBV27 and TRBJ2-3, with TRBD2 matching 8 bases. Unmatched junction bases numbered 7, after V lost 2 bases and J lost 6 bases. Germline V gene data show CDR1 as MNHEY and CDR2 as SMNVEV (reference sequence). There are 15 residues in the CDR3. The CDR3 reads CASSLAGGGGDTQYF. DNA for the CDR3: TGTGCCAGCAGTTTAGCGGGGGGCGGGGGCGATACGCAGTATTTT.

The rearrangement joins TRBV5-1 to TRBJ2-3, with 7 nucleotides matching TRBD1. Unmatched junction bases numbered 5, after V lost 4 bases and J lost 0 bases. CDR3 length equals 15 residues. The germline CDR1 and CDR2 sequences are SGHRS and YFSETQ. The DNA for the CDR3 is TGCGCCAGCAGCCTAGGGACAGTTAGCACAGATACGCAGTATTTT. This codes for CASSLGTVSTDTQYF.

CDR3 sequence reads: CASSEARRQPLHF. CDR3 nucleotides: TGTGCCAGCAGTGAAGCGAGGCGGCAACCCCTCCACTTT. V is TRBV6-1 and J is TRBJ1-6; D remains unclear. The CDR3 is 13 residues long. V dropped 0 bases and J dropped 12 bases, with 9 bases sitting between them. Germline lookup yields CDR1 MNHNS and CDR2 SASEGT.

The chain uses TRBV7-8 and TRBJ2-5, with D possibly TRBD1 on 5 matching bases. V lost 2 bases and J 1 base, leaving 23 bases between the germline ends. Looked up from germline, CDR1 is SGHVS and CDR2 is FQNEAQ. There are 19 residues in the CDR3. The CDR3 sequence is CASSLSVRFVGPVQETQYF. The CDR3 DNA reads TGTGCCAGCAGCTTATCAGTCCGGTTTGTGGGGCCCGTCCAAGAGACCCAGTACTTC.